This T cell receptor (beta chain) was observed in a study of radiotherapy plus CTLA-4 blockade in lung cancer. Study-level points and caveats: Tumor-derived TCR clones expanded in blood after radiotherapy plus ipilimumab.

Germline V lookup: CDR1 MNHEY, CDR2 SMNVEV (reference sequence). The length of the CDR3 is 12 residues. The V gene end was trimmed by 6 bases and the J gene end by 8 bases; junction bases not matched to a gene: 6. Sequencing used immunoSEQ multiplex PCR; TCRdb keeps in-frame clones, though not all of them. The table has tens of thousands of clones, around 80% seen once; the top ten hold 6% to 8%. Comments on this clone: What it recognizes is unknown.

The chain is built from TRBV27 and TRBJ1-2; TRBD1 agrees at 7 bases. This clonotype was obtained from a human donor with non-small cell lung cancer who had stable disease on radiotherapy plus ipilimumab. The sequencing here drew on peripheral blood, taken from a patient treated with radiotherapy plus ipilimumab. CDR3 bases: TGTGCCAGCAGACCGAACAGGGGAGGCTACACCTTC. Translation: CASRPNRGGYTF.